This T cell receptor beta chain appears in the sequencing data of a study of cytomegalovirus exposure and HLA in healthy donors. Overall study results and limits: There was a cluster of highly shared sequence variants that was likely a sequencing artifact.

PCR was performed using 60 Vbeta and 13 Jbeta primers. The assay was immunoSEQ multiplex PCR, and TCRdb's table has in-frame clones only and misses some. The table lists 200,000 or so clones. This CDR3 spans 15 amino acids. The germline V gene encodes CDR1 SGHVS and CDR2 FQNEAQ. Deletions cut 7 bases from V and 4 bases from J, with 16 bases between. In regard to this clone: What it recognizes is unknown.

Source material: PBMCs. The V call is TRBV7-8, the J call TRBJ2-2; D is unclear. This TCR came from a boy between 10 and 17 years old in good health and CMV-seronegative. In nucleotides, the CDR3 is TGTGCCAGCAAAATCGGCGGCGTGGTCACCGGGGAGCTGTTTTTT. Translated, it gives CASKIGGVVTGELFF.